The clone carrying this TCR beta chain appeared a single time. What it binds is unknown. The sample originates from a study of PD-1 blockade in classical Hodgkin lymphoma. Study-level findings and limits: Relapsed/refractory patients reportedly had the lowest baseline TCR diversity, below newly diagnosed patients, who were below healthy donors. When nivolumab was started under 1 year after ASCT, patients were excluded. Researchers reported that CD4+ TCR diversity, though not CD8+, rose significantly by C4D1. Newly diagnosed patients had diversity similar to the baseline diversity of complete responders.

Here immunoSEQ multiplex PCR was the method, and the copy in TCRdb shows in-frame clones only, minus some. Seen here are about 41,000 clones, 69% observed once, and the top ten hold approximately 2.4%. Specified time point: cycle 4 day 1 (C4D1), after about 6 weeks of nivolumab. Every single patient, without exception, relapsed after autologous stem cell transplantation, and brentuximab vedotin exposure varied. The sequenced sample was peripheral blood mononuclear cells (PBMCs), obtained before the fourth cycle of nivolumab. This clonotype was obtained from a human donor with classical Hodgkin lymphoma.

The CDR3 sequence: CASTRRGINEQFF. CDR3 in DNA: TGTGCCAGCACCAGGCGGGGTATCAATGAGCAGTTCTTC. The chain is built from TRBV11-3 and TRBJ2-1; possibly TRBD2 for D (6 bases). The length of the CDR3 is 13 residues. In germline, CDR1 is SGHNT, CDR2 YENEEA. V was shortened by 7 bases and J by 6 bases, with 13 bases between the two germline ends. Looking up the rest from reference TRBV11-3 and TRBJ2-1 gives the full variable domain: EAGVVQSPRYKIIEKKQPVAFWCNPISGHNTLYWYLQNLGQGPELLIRYENEEAVDDSQLPKDRFSAERLKGVDSTLKIQPAELGDSAVYLCASTRRGINEQFFGPGTRLTVL.